This T cell receptor (beta chain) was recorded in a study of post-analysis software for immune sequencing data. Across the study: Included among the disease courses, which were recorded for the cohort, were relapsing-remitting, secondary progressive and progressive-relapsing multiple sclerosis.

CDR3 length: 15 residues. Germline CDR1 reads MNHEY; CDR2 reads SVGEGT. V was pared by 0 bases and J by 2 bases, with 0 bases of the junction left unmatched. This clonotype was counted a few times. Its matching antigen is unknown. Unique molecular identifiers were present in the TCR beta cDNA libraries. Out of roughly 0.95 to 11 million T cells, about 500,000 cDNA molecules were generated. MiXCR was run by TCRdb on the PCR reads, yielding one entry per CDR3 protein. Of hundreds of thousands of distinct CDR3 sequences in the sample, around a third were seen once. Study results and limitations: Significantly lower normalized Chao1 diversity was seen in multiple sclerosis patients than in controls. In patients, about 5 TRBV segments were more frequent than in controls, with TRBV5-6, TRBV5-1 and TRBV20-1 among them. Strong co-clustering by F measure was seen for same-batch samples.

This sequence joins TRBV6-2 or TRBV6-3 and TRBJ2-5; 10 bases are shared with TRBD2. This receptor was obtained from a girl aged 5-17 years with multiple sclerosis. The sample was blood. This CDR3 is CASSYSSGGQETQYF. The CDR3 DNA reads TGTGCCAGCAGTTACTCTAGCGGGGGGCAAGAGACCCAGTACTTC.